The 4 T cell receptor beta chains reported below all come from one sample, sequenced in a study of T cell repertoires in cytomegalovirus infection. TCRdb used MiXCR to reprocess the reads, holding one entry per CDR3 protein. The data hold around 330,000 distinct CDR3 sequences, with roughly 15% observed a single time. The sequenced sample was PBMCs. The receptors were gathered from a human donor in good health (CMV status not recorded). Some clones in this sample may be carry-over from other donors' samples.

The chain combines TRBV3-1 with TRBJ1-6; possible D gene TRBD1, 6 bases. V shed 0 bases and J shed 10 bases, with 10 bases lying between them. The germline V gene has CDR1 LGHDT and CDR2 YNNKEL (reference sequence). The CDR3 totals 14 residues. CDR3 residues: CASSQDRGGSPLHF. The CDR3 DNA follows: TGTGCCAGCAGCCAAGACAGGGGTGGGTCACCCCTCCACTTT.

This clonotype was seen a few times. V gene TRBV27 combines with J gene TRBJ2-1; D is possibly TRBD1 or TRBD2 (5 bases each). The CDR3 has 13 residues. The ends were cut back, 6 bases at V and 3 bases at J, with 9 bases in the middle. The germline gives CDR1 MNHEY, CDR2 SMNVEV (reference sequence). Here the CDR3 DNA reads TGTGCCAGCAGCCAGGGACGCTACAATGAGCAGTTCTTC. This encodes CASSQGRYNEQFF.

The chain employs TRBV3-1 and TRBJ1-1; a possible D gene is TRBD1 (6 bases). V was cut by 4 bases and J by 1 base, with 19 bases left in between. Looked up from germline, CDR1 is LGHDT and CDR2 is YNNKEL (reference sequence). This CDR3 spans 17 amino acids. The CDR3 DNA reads TGTGCCAGCAGCCCAAGGGGGGCAGGGTATGGGAACACTGAAGCTTTCTTT. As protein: CASSPRGAGYGNTEAFF.

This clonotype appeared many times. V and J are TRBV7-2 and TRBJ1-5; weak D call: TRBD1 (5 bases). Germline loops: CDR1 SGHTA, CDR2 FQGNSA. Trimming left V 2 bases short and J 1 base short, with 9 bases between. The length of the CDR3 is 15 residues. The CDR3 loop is CASSLMGGSNQPQHF. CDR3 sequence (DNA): TGTGCCAGCAGCTTAATGGGGGGGAGCAATCAGCCCCAGCATTTT.